Following are 30 T cell receptor beta chains from one sample sequenced in a study of blood T cells in healthy people across ages. A sample-barcoded 5' primer and a J-beta primer mix were used in a second PCR of roughly 6 to 11 cycles. TCRdb called the 5' RACE reads again in MiXCR, with one record for every CDR3 protein. The repertoire consists of 1.5 million to 2 million distinct CDR3 sequences, with 30% to 35% occurring once and the leading ten covering around 11%. The source material was blood. The receptor set was obtained from a woman in her twenties or thirties in good health.

The chain has TRBV11-2 and TRBJ2-7, with 9 bases aligning to TRBD1. CDR3 length equals 14 residues. The germline V gene has CDR1 SGHAT and CDR2 FQNNGV. The V and J ends lost 4 bases and 3 bases, in that order; junction bases with no gene match: 4. The CDR3 spells CASSSSGQGYEQYF. The DNA of the CDR3 is TGTGCCAGCAGCTCATCGGGACAGGGCTACGAGCAGTACTTC.

The chain joins TRBV6-1 to TRBJ2-7; 9 bases line up with TRBD1. Looked up from germline, CDR1 is MNHNS and CDR2 is SASEGT. This CDR3 region has 13 residues. V trimming: 6 bases; J trimming: 6 bases; junction bases outside the gene matches: 6. CDR3 sequence reads: CASRRDRDSEQYF. CDR3 in DNA: TGTGCCAGCAGGAGGGACAGGGATTCCGAGCAGTACTTC.

The gene calls are TRBV28 and TRBJ1-2, with a tentative D call TRBD1 (5 bases). Germline CDR1 MDHEN, CDR2 SYDVKM. The CDR3 has 17 residues. V was clipped by 6 bases and J by 4 bases, with 24 bases between them. The CDR3 DNA sequence: TGTGCCAGCAGGTCCGGGACTACTCCCGCCGGCGGCTATGGCTACACCTTC. Translating gives CASRSGTTPAGGYGYTF.

CDR3 bases: TGTGCCAGCAGCCCTGTAGGGATACTAAATCGGGCTTTCTTT. As protein: CASSPVGILNRAFF. This chain connects TRBV27 to TRBJ1-1; D remains ambiguous. This CDR3 is 14 amino acids long. Trimming pared 6 bases from V and 11 bases from J, leaving 22 bases between. Germline V lookup: CDR1 MNHEY, CDR2 SMNVEV (reference sequence).

The sample holds a few counts of this clonotype. The J gene is TRBJ2-1, the V gene TRBV9; D remains unclear. The CDR3 runs to 16 residues. Germline loops: CDR1 SGDLS, CDR2 YYNGEE. V dropped 0 bases and J dropped 2 bases, with 12 bases sitting between them. CDR3 sequence: CASSVEAGLTYNEQFF. The CDR3 DNA is TGTGCCAGCAGCGTAGAGGCTGGCCTTACCTACAATGAGCAGTTCTTC.

Of note for this clonotype: No conserved phenylalanine or tryptophan ends this CDR3, so it is likely a read error. The chain uses TRBV15 and TRBJ2-3; D unresolved. The V end lost 1 base, the J end lost 4 bases, and 6 bases lay between the germline ends. CDR1 is LNHNV, CDR2 YYDKDF, per germline (reference sequence). The CDR3 covers 13 residues. The CDR3 region is CATSRGRPDTQYL. CDR3 nucleotides: TGTGCCACCAGCAGAGGCCGGCCAGATACGCAGTATTTG.

The V call is TRBV10-3, the J call TRBJ2-6, with 7 bases identical to TRBD1. Losses at the gene ends were 4 bases for V and 0 bases for J; bases not matched to a gene: 0. CDR1 and CDR2 (germline): ENHRY, SYGVKD. This CDR3 is 15 amino acids long. The CDR3 DNA sequence: TGTGCCATCAGTGGACAGGGCTCTGGGGCCAACGTCCTGACTTTC. Translation gives CAISGQGSGANVLTF.

The chain joins TRBV4-2 to TRBJ2-3; D possibly corresponds to TRBD2 (5 bases). The V gene's germline CDR1 is LGHNA and CDR2 YNFKEQ. The CDR3 is made up of 14 amino acids. V lost 4 bases to trimming and J lost 4 bases, with 12 bases between them. CDR3 protein: CASSPRDNADTQYF. CDR3 sequence (DNA): TGTGCCAGCAGCCCGAGGGATAACGCAGATACGCAGTATTTT.

This clonotype was seen just once. V usage is TRBV20-1 and J usage is TRBJ2-1; D is ambiguous. Germline values: CDR1 DFQATT, CDR2 SNEGSKA (reference sequence). Trimming removed 2 bases at V and 6 bases at J, with 11 bases between. This CDR3 is built from 13 residues. In DNA form, the CDR3 reads TGCAGTGCTAGAAAGTCAGGCCTCAATGAGCAGTTCTTC. It translates to CSARKSGLNEQFF.

The chain couples TRBV24-1 to TRBJ2-1; 7 bases map to TRBD1. With V trimmed by 2 bases and J by 10 bases, 4 bases remained unmatched. In germline, CDR1 is KGHDR, CDR2 SFDVKD. The CDR3 spans 13 residues. The CDR3 sequence is CATSDSGTDEQFF. The CDR3 region has the DNA TGTGCCACCAGTGATTCCGGGACAGACGAGCAGTTCTTC.

The chain uses TRBV20-1 and TRBJ2-5; TRBD2 aligns across 7 bases. Germline-derived CDR1 and CDR2 are DFQATT and SNEGSKA (reference sequence). The CDR3 is 18 amino acids. After removal of 2 bases from V and 2 bases from J, the junction contained 17 bases not matched to a gene. CDR3 in amino acids: CSARPGGGPDTLQETQYF. The CDR3 DNA reads as TGCAGTGCTAGACCTGGGGGGGGACCGGACACGTTACAAGAGACCCAGTACTTC.

The V and J genes are TRBV2 and TRBJ2-5; D uncertain. Germline lookup yields CDR1 SNHLY and CDR2 FYNNEI. The CDR3 is 11 amino acids. Trimming stripped 8 bases from V and 10 bases from J, with 14 bases between. CDR3 region: CASLRAMVQYF. CDR3 DNA sequence: TGTGCCAGCCTTAGGGCGATGGTCCAGTACTTC.

In its sample, this clonotype was seen a few times. The chain uses TRBV29-1 and TRBJ1-1, with 7 bases matching TRBD1. The ends lost 3 bases at V and 10 bases at J; junction bases unmatched: 11. CDR1 and CDR2 (germline): SQVTM, ANQGSEA. This CDR3 has 13 amino acids. CDR3 residues: CSVEFHAGGVAFF. CDR3 DNA: TGCAGCGTTGAGTTCCATGCAGGGGGGGTAGCTTTCTTT.

This chain uses TRBV30 with TRBJ2-1; D is unclear. This CDR3 is built from 15 residues. Germline V gene data show CDR1 as GTSNPN and CDR2 as SVGIG (reference sequence). Trimming stripped 1 base from V and 9 bases from J, with 19 bases between. The CDR3 sequence: CAWSGSTGIRGEQFF. DNA of the CDR3: TGTGCCTGGAGTGGATCAACGGGCATTCGTGGTGAGCAGTTCTTC.

As for this clonotype: Sequence at one end of the junction differs from germline and may be a read error. The V gene is TRBV12-3 or TRBV12-4, the J gene TRBJ2-3, with 8 bases lining up with TRBD2. The CDR3 contains 17 residues. This CDR3 is CASSLTGGRPLTDAQYF. For the CDR3, the DNA is TGTGCCAGCAGTTTAACGGGAGGGCGCCCCTTAACAGATGCGCAGTATTTT.

The rearrangement joins TRBV7-9 to TRBJ1-1; D not resolved. The V end lost 7 bases, the J end lost 1 base, and 10 bases lay between the germline ends. There are 13 residues in the CDR3. Germline CDR1 SEHNR, CDR2 FQNEAQ (reference sequence). The CDR3 region has the DNA TGTGCCAGCAACAGACAAGGGAACACTGAAGCTTTCTTT. Amino acids: CASNRQGNTEAFF.

The sample holds a few counts of this clonotype. This chain joins TRBV11-2 and TRBJ2-5, with D unclear. The germline V gene encodes CDR1 SGHAT and CDR2 FQNNGV. The CDR3 extends over 16 amino acids. V gave up 2 bases and J gave up 0 bases, with 13 bases separating them. For the CDR3, the DNA is TGTGCCAGCAGCTTAATCAGTGGCTCGTACCAAGAGACCCAGTACTTC. Its protein product is CASSLISGSYQETQYF.

This clonotype occurred a few times. The CDR3 nucleotides are TGCGCCAGCAGCTTGGCTCCGGGACGGCCGAACACTGAAGCTTTCTTT. Its translation is CASSLAPGRPNTEAFF. The chain recombines TRBV5-1 with TRBJ1-1; D perhaps matches TRBD1 (5 bases). The CDR3 runs 16 residues. Germline V gene data show CDR1 as SGHRS and CDR2 as YFSETQ. V lost 0 bases and J 1 base, leaving 13 bases between the germline ends.

A few counts support this clonotype. The V call is TRBV30, the J call TRBJ2-7; no firm D call. The germline V gene encodes CDR1 GTSNPN and CDR2 SVGIG (reference sequence). The CDR3 runs to 11 residues. The V gene lost 3 bases and the J gene lost 2 bases, with 5 bases spanning the gap. This chain's CDR3 is CAWSNAYEQYF. For the CDR3, the DNA is TGTGCCTGGAGCAACGCCTACGAGCAGTACTTC.

The rearrangement joins TRBV20-1 to TRBJ2-1; D is unclear. The V and J ends lost 7 bases and 0 bases respectively, with 13 bases between them. The CDR3 totals 14 residues. Germline assignment: CDR1 DFQATT and CDR2 SNEGSKA (reference sequence). The CDR3 here is CSVPYYYSYNEQFF. CDR3 nucleotide sequence: TGCAGTGTTCCCTACTACTACTCCTACAATGAGCAGTTCTTC.

The table lists this clonotype with a few counts. V and J are TRBV5-1 and TRBJ2-1, with D perhaps TRBD2 (6 bases). CDR3 length equals 15 residues. The V and J ends lost 0 bases and 2 bases respectively, with 9 bases between them. Germline V gene data show CDR1 as SGHRS and CDR2 as YFSETQ. This chain's CDR3 is CASSLERTTYNEQFF. DNA of the CDR3: TGCGCCAGCAGCTTGGAACGGACTACCTACAATGAGCAGTTCTTC.

In this sample, this clonotype turned up a few times. This chain connects TRBV3-1 to TRBJ2-4; either TRBD1 or TRBD2 may supply D (5 bases each). Matching the DNA end better, TRBJ2-7 makes the J call doubtful. Germline V gene sequence: CDR1 LGHDT, CDR2 YNNKEL (reference sequence). The CDR3 covers 13 residues. CDR3 DNA sequence: TGTGCCAGCAGCCAAGTTGGGGGTGGCGAGCAGTACTTC. Translating gives CASSQVGGGEQYF.

As to this clonotype: At one of its ends the junction is not consistent with the germline gene, which may arise from a read error. V usage is TRBV12-3 or TRBV12-4 and J usage is TRBJ2-1; 12 bases are shared with TRBD2. CDR3 length equals 16 residues. The CDR3 DNA follows: TGTGTCAGCAGTTTGACTAGCGGGGGCCTTGGGGGTGAGCAGTTCTTC. Its protein is CVSSLTSGGLGGEQFF.

This CDR3 is CASRRGSGSGYEQYF. The CDR3 DNA sequence: TGTGCCAGCAGGAGGGGGAGCGGGAGCGGGTACGAGCAGTACTTC. The V and J genes are TRBV2 and TRBJ2-7; 8 bases map to TRBD2. V gave up 6 bases and J gave up 4 bases; unmatched junction bases: 11. CDR1 and CDR2 (germline): SNHLY, FYNNEI. The length of the CDR3 is 15 residues.

This clonotype was found many times. This chain links TRBV7-2 with TRBJ2-3, with no clear D. The CDR3 spans 12 residues. Germline assignment: CDR1 SGHTA and CDR2 FQGNSA. Trimming removed 4 bases from V and 3 bases from J, with 5 bases in between. In DNA form, the CDR3 reads TGTGCCAGCAGCTGGGCTACAGATACGCAGTATTTT. Translation: CASSWATDTQYF.

The chain employs TRBV4-1 and TRBJ1-1; possibly TRBD1 for D (5 bases). Trimming pared 1 base from V and 4 bases from J, leaving 13 bases between. The CDR3 extends over 15 amino acids. The germline gives CDR1 MGHRA, CDR2 YSYEKL. The CDR3 here is CASSQARARGTEAFF. The CDR3 nucleotides are TGCGCCAGCAGCCAAGCCCGGGCAAGGGGCACTGAAGCTTTCTTT.

Of note for this clonotype: At one of its ends the junction is not consistent with the germline gene, which may arise from a read error. The J gene is TRBJ1-2, the V gene TRBV7-9; D unresolved. From germline, CDR1 is SEHNR and CDR2 FQNEAQ (reference sequence). This CDR3 spans 14 amino acids. The CDR3 protein is CVSSRYNGNYGYTF. CDR3 DNA: TGTGTCAGCAGTCGATACAACGGGAACTATGGCTACACCTTC.

This chain uses TRBV13 with TRBJ1-2; D may be TRBD1 (5 bases). Germline CDR1 PRHDT, CDR2 FYEKMQ (reference sequence). V gave up 7 bases and J gave up 4 bases, with 22 bases separating them. CDR3 size: 16 residues. The CDR3 loop is CASNTDPTGAPYGYTF. CDR3 DNA: TGTGCCAGCAACACAGACCCAACAGGAGCTCCCTATGGCTACACCTTC.

The chain couples TRBV7-6 to TRBJ2-1; D may be TRBD2 (6 bases). This CDR3 spans 15 amino acids. Trimming took off 1 base at V and 6 bases at J, with 13 bases between the two ends. Germline CDR1 SGHVS, CDR2 FNYEAQ. The CDR3 nucleotides read TGTGCCAGCAGCTTAGAACTGCGGGGATGCAATGAGCAGTTCTTC. Protein product: CASSLELRGCNEQFF.

This clonotype was counted at least ten times. V gene TRBV6-1 combines with J gene TRBJ2-6; the D call may be TRBD1 or TRBD2 (5 bases each). Germline V gene lookup returns CDR1 MNHNS and CDR2 SASEGT. V dropped 8 bases and J dropped 2 bases, with 10 bases sitting between them. CDR3 size: 14 residues. For the CDR3, the DNA is TGTGCCAGCTCTGAGGGGCCTGGGGCCAACGTCCTGACTTTC. It specifies CASSEGPGANVLTF.